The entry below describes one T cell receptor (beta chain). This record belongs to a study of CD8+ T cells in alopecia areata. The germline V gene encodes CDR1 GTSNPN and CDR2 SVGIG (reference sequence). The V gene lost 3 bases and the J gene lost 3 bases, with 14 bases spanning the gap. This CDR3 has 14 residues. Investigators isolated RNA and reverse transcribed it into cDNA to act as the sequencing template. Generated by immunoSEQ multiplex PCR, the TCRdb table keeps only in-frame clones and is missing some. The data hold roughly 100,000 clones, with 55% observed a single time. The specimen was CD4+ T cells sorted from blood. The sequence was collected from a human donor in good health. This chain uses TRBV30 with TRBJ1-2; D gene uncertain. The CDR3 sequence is CAWRLTGPHYGYTF. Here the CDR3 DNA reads TGTGCCTGGAGACTTACCGGGCCTCACTATGGCTACACCTTC.